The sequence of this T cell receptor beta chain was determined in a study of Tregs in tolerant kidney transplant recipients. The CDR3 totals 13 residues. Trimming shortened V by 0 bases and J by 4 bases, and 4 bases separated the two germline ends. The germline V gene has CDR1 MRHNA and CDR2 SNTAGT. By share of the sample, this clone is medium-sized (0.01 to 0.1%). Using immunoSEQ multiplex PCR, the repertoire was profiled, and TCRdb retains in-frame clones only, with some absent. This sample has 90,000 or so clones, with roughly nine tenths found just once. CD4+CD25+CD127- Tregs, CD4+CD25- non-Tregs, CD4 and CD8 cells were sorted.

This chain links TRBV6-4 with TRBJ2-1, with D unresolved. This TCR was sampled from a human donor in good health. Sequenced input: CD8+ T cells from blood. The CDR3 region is CASSDSGYNEQFF. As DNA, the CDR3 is TGTGCCAGCAGTGACTCAGGTTACAATGAGCAGTTCTTC.